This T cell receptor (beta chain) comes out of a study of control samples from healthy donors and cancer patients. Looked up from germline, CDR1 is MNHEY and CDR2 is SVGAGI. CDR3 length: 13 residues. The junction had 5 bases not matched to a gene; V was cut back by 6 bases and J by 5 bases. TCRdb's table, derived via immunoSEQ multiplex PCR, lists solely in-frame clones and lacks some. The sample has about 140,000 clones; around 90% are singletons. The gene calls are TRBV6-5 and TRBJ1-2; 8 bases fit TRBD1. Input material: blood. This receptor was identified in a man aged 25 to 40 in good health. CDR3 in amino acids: CASSHRQGYGYTF. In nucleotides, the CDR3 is TGTGCCAGCAGCCACCGACAGGGGTATGGCTACACCTTC.